These 22 T cell receptor beta chains came from one sample sequenced in a study of cytomegalovirus exposure and HLA in healthy donors. Use of 60 Vbeta and 13 Jbeta primers characterized the PCR. Sequenced by immunoSEQ multiplex PCR; TCRdb stores in-frame clones only, minus some. The sample has 84,000 or so clones, roughly 79% seen once; the top ten hold around 1.4%. Material: PBMCs. The receptors were sampled from a male donor in good health and CMV-seronegative.

In this sample, this clone turned up a few times. This chain connects TRBV7-2 to TRBJ2-3; 12 positions agree with TRBD2. This CDR3 has 17 residues. CDR1 is SGHTA and CDR2 is FQGNSA in the germline V gene. After removal of 5 bases from V and 3 bases from J, the junction contained 9 bases not matched to a gene. The CDR3 loop reads CASSAPTSGRRTDTQYF. CDR3 in DNA: TGTGCCAGCAGCGCCCCGACTAGCGGGAGACGTACAGATACGCAGTATTTT.

The gene calls are TRBV7-3 and TRBJ2-2; D may be TRBD1 (6 bases). CDR3 length equals 16 residues. The V end lost 2 bases, the J end lost 0 bases, and 10 bases lay between the germline ends. The germline CDR1 and CDR2 sequences are SGHTA and FQGTGA. This CDR3 reads CASSLLGGANTGELFF. In nucleotides, the CDR3 is TGTGCCAGCAGCTTACTAGGGGGAGCGAACACCGGGGAGCTGTTTTTT.

The chain has TRBV6-5 and TRBJ1-1; 9 bases agree with TRBD1. This CDR3 has 12 residues. Germline V CDR1 and CDR2: MNHEY, SVGAGI. The V and J ends lost 6 bases and 5 bases, in that order; junction bases with no gene match: 1. The CDR3 is CASRTGGTEAFF. The CDR3 nucleotides read TGTGCCAGCAGGACAGGGGGGACTGAAGCTTTCTTT.

The rearrangement uses TRBV5-1 and TRBJ2-2; perhaps TRBD2 as D (7 bases). This CDR3 contains 15 residues. The V and J ends lost 4 bases and 6 bases respectively, with 16 bases between them. Germline CDR1 SGHRS, CDR2 YFSETQ. Here the CDR3 DNA reads TGCGCCAGCAGCCTAGCCTTGGGGGGGCCCGGGGAGCTGTTTTTT. It is translated as CASSLALGGPGELFF.

J is TRBJ1-1 and V is TRBV29-1; D perhaps matches TRBD1 (6 bases). This CDR3 has 13 amino acids. The germline V gene encodes CDR1 SQVTM and CDR2 ANQGSEA. The V and J ends lost 3 bases and 7 bases respectively, with 15 bases between them. CDR3 loop: CSVDHREGGEAFF. CDR3 in DNA: TGCAGCGTTGACCACAGGGAAGGCGGTGAAGCTTTCTTT.

CDR3 sequence: CASSLGLAVPSSYNEQFF. In nucleotides, the CDR3 is TGTGCCAGCAGCTTGGGACTAGCGGTGCCTAGCTCCTACAATGAGCAGTTCTTC. The chain links TRBV5-4 to TRBJ2-1, with 9 nucleotides matching TRBD2. The CDR3 has 18 amino acids. Germline V gene lookup returns CDR1 SGHNT and CDR2 YYREEE (reference sequence). V was pared by 0 bases and J by 0 bases, with 7 bases of the junction left unmatched.

This clone came up a few times. The V and J genes are TRBV28 and TRBJ1-1; the D gene is possibly TRBD1 (5 bases). CDR1 MDHEN and CDR2 SYDVKM come from the germline V gene. This CDR3 contains 13 residues. Trimming took off 3 bases at V and 5 bases at J, with 10 bases between the two ends. The DNA of the CDR3 is TGTGCCAGCAGTTTCGGGGGGAGAACTGAAGCTTTCTTT. Protein product: CASSFGGRTEAFF.

This chain joins TRBV5-4 and TRBJ2-7, with 7 bases fitting TRBD1. Germline V gene data show CDR1 as SGHNT and CDR2 as YYREEE (reference sequence). V was pared by 4 bases and J by 1 base, with 11 bases of the junction left unmatched. The CDR3 contains 16 residues. The CDR3 is CASSRGQEKVSYEQYF. The CDR3 nucleotides read TGTGCCAGCAGCCGCGGACAGGAGAAGGTTTCCTACGAGCAGTACTTC.

The J gene is TRBJ1-2, the V gene TRBV6-5; D might be TRBD1 (5 bases). This CDR3 has 14 amino acids. Looked up from germline, CDR1 is MNHEY and CDR2 is SVGAGI. The V gene lost 0 bases and the J gene lost 7 bases, with 12 bases spanning the gap. CDR3 sequence: CASSYSTEYGGYTF. The CDR3 coding sequence is TGTGCCAGCAGTTACTCGACAGAGTACGGTGGCTACACCTTC.

This clone was counted a few times. The chain uses TRBV10-2 and TRBJ2-7, with D possibly being TRBD1 (6 bases). V was clipped by 1 base and J by 2 bases, with 9 bases between them. Germline CDR1 is WSHSY and CDR2 is SAAADI. CDR3 size: 14 residues. DNA of the CDR3: TGCGCCAGCAGTGAGTTGGGGGCGACCTACGAGCAGTACTTC. Translating gives CASSELGATYEQYF.

The chain links TRBV4-3 to TRBJ1-4; no reliable D call. The V end was cut by 3 bases, the J end by 5 bases, with 7 bases between. The V gene's germline CDR1 is LGHNA and CDR2 YSLEER. CDR3 length equals 13 residues. The CDR3 protein is CASSQRVNEKLFF. CDR3 coding DNA: TGCGCCAGCAGCCAGAGGGTAAATGAAAAACTGTTTTTT.

Here the CDR3 reads CASSWDKNTEAFF. The CDR3 DNA follows: TGCGCCAGCAGCTGGGACAAGAACACTGAAGCTTTCTTT. The chain uses TRBV4-1 and TRBJ1-1, with D possibly being TRBD1 (6 bases). Germline CDR1 reads MGHRA; CDR2 reads YSYEKL. V shed 5 bases and J shed 1 base, with 8 bases lying between them. There are 13 residues in the CDR3.

J is TRBJ2-7 and V is TRBV4-3; D gene ambiguous. This CDR3 region has 15 residues. V lost 2 bases and J 4 bases, leaving 15 bases between the germline ends. Looked up from germline, CDR1 is LGHNA and CDR2 is YSLEER. CDR3 amino acids: CASSQMSAGVYEQYF. DNA of the CDR3: TGCGCCAGCAGCCAAATGAGCGCCGGTGTGTACGAGCAGTACTTC.

The V gene is TRBV30, the J gene TRBJ1-4; 8 positions match TRBD1. Germline-derived CDR1 and CDR2 are GTSNPN and SVGIG (reference sequence). This CDR3 contains 15 residues. The trim removed 2 bases at V and 5 bases at J, leaving 7 bases unmatched. The chain's CDR3 is CAWSPNRGGNEKLFF. The CDR3 DNA reads as TGTGCCTGGAGTCCAAACAGGGGGGGGAATGAAAAACTGTTTTTT.

The rearrangement uses TRBV16 and TRBJ1-5; D is uncertain. The CDR3 has 16 amino acids. Germline values: CDR1 KGHSY, CDR2 FQNENV. V lost 3 bases and J 1 base, leaving 13 bases between the germline ends. CDR3 sequence (DNA): TGTGCCAGCAGCCAGGAGAGCGGATGGAGCAATCAGCCCCAGCATTTT. Encoded protein: CASSQESGWSNQPQHF.

This clone was observed a few times. The J gene is TRBJ1-1, the V gene TRBV27; D may be TRBD1 (5 bases). The germline V gene has CDR1 MNHEY and CDR2 SMNVEV (reference sequence). The ends were cut back, 4 bases at V and 0 bases at J, with 15 bases in the middle. CDR3 length: 16 residues. Written as DNA, the CDR3 is TGTGCCAGCAGTTCGGCAGGGTTCCCGATGAACACTGAAGCTTTCTTT. It yields the protein CASSSAGFPMNTEAFF.

This clone was counted a single time. J is TRBJ1-5 and V is TRBV6-1; D uncertain. The CDR3 is 12 amino acids. Germline CDR1 reads MNHNS; CDR2 reads SASEGT. V shed 6 bases and J shed 4 bases, with 7 bases lying between them. CDR3 sequence: CASRSPNQPQHF. The CDR3 nucleotides read TGTGCCAGCAGGTCCCCAAATCAGCCCCAGCATTTT.

For the CDR3, the DNA is TGTGCCAGCAGCTTAGGGACTAGCTCCTACAATGAGCAGTTCTTC. It encodes CASSLGTSSYNEQFF. The V and J genes are TRBV11-3 and TRBJ2-1; TRBD2 matches at 7 bases. The V gene end was trimmed by 1 base and the J gene end by 0 bases; junction bases not matched to a gene: 0. From germline, CDR1 is SGHNT and CDR2 YENEEA. The CDR3 extends over 15 amino acids. Full variable domain (missing parts from reference TRBV11-3 and TRBJ2-1): EAGVVQSPRYKIIEKKQPVAFWCNPISGHNTLYWYLQNLGQGPELLIRYENEEAVDDSQLPKDRFSAERLKGVDSTLKIQPAELGDSAVYLCASSLGTSSYNEQFFGPGTRLTVL.

This clone has a handful of counts. This sequence joins TRBV29-1 and TRBJ2-3, with 9 positions matching TRBD2. The CDR3 extends over 14 amino acids. CDR1 is SQVTM, CDR2 ANQGSEA, per germline. Trimming removed 6 bases from V and 5 bases from J; junction bases left unmatched: 9. CDR3 DNA sequence: TGCAGCGTCGGCACGGTAGCGGGAGAAGATACGCAGTATTTT. Its translation is CSVGTVAGEDTQYF.

The rearrangement links TRBV28 to TRBJ2-3; D possibly corresponds to TRBD1 (7 bases). The CDR3 runs to 14 residues. The V end lost 10 bases, the J end lost 5 bases, and 19 bases lay between the germline ends. Germline CDR1 and CDR2: MDHEN and SYDVKM. The CDR3 sequence: CAITTGIGRDTQYF. The DNA for the CDR3 is TGTGCCATAACGACAGGGATCGGGAGAGATACGCAGTATTTT.

This clone was detected only a few times. The chain couples TRBV29-1 to TRBJ1-1; D perhaps matches TRBD1 (6 bases). The germline gives CDR1 SQVTM, CDR2 ANQGSEA. The CDR3 runs to 12 residues. Trimming stripped 4 bases from V and 3 bases from J, with 9 bases between. The CDR3 DNA reads as TGCAGCGTTGTCGGACAGCACACTGAAGCTTTCTTT. It yields the protein CSVVGQHTEAFF.

The chain carries TRBV29-1 and TRBJ2-2; D unclear. Germline V gene sequence: CDR1 SQVTM, CDR2 ANQGSEA. The CDR3 totals 13 residues. Trimming took off 4 bases at V and 1 base at J, with 7 bases between the two ends. The CDR3 region is CSVAKRNTGELFF. CDR3 DNA sequence: TGCAGCGTTGCCAAGCGGAACACCGGGGAGCTGTTTTTT.